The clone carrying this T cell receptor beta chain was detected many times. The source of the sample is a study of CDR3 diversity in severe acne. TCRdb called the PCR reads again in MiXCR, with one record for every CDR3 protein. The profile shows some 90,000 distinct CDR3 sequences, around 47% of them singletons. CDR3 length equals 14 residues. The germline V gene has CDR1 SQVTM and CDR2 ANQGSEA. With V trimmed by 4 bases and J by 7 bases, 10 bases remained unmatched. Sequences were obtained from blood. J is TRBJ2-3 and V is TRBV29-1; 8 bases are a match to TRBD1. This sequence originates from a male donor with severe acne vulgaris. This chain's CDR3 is CSVGPPDRANTQYF. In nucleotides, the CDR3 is TGCAGCGTTGGCCCCCCGGACAGGGCAAATACGCAGTATTTT.